The source of this T cell receptor beta chain is a study of blood T cell repertoires in COVID-19. Unmatched junction bases numbered 9, after V lost 5 bases and J lost 1 base. The length of the CDR3 is 16 residues. Germline loops: CDR1 KGHSH, CDR2 LQKENI. The table came from immunoSEQ multiplex PCR; TCRdb's copy has only in-frame clones and leaves some out. Of 150,000 to 200,000 clones listed, around 86% are singletons. Sequencing used peripheral blood. V is TRBV18 and J is TRBJ1-1, with 8 bases fitting TRBD1. This TCR derives from a man aged 40-49 years with acute or convalescent COVID-19. The CDR3 region has the DNA TGTGCCAGCTCAGAGGCCAGGGGGCAAGGGAACACTGAAGCTTTCTTT. Its protein product is CASSEARGQGNTEAFF.